These 11 T cell receptor beta chains were all obtained from the same sample, sequenced in a study of T cell responses to AZD1222 COVID-19 vaccine. Here immunoSEQ multiplex PCR was the method, and the copy in TCRdb shows in-frame clones only, minus some. The sample has 100,000 to 120,000 clones; 94% are singletons. The sequencing used peripheral blood, collected 28 days after the second AZD1222 dose. The receptors shown here come from an adult who received the AZD1222 COVID-19 vaccine.

This sequence joins TRBV4-1 and TRBJ1-5, with D possibly being TRBD1 (6 bases). There are 15 residues in the CDR3. Germline V gene lookup returns CDR1 MGHRA and CDR2 YSYEKL. Trimming pared 3 bases from V and 3 bases from J, leaving 12 bases between. The CDR3 protein is CASSQGRQVNQPQHF. CDR3 DNA: TGCGCCAGCAGCCAGGGCCGACAGGTCAATCAGCCCCAGCATTTT.

This sequence joins TRBV5-1 and TRBJ1-1; D may be TRBD1 (5 bases). The V end lost 4 bases, the J end lost 6 bases, and 13 bases lay between the germline ends. The CDR3 consists of 13 residues. Per the germline V gene, CDR1 is SGHRS and CDR2 is YFSETQ. The DNA of the CDR3 is TGCGCCAGCAGCCCGTCGGACACCTCTGAAGCTTTCTTT. Residues: CASSPSDTSEAFF.

This sequence joins TRBV20-1 and TRBJ2-3; 10 bases fit TRBD2. Germline trimming cut 3 bases from V and 2 bases from J; bases unmatched to any gene: 5. The germline V gene has CDR1 DFQATT and CDR2 SNEGSKA (reference sequence). The CDR3 is 15 residues long. CDR3 DNA: TGCAGTGCTAGTCCAGCGGGAGGGGACACAGATACGCAGTATTTT. This codes for CSASPAGGDTDTQYF.

The rearrangement links TRBV7-2 to TRBJ1-2; D not resolved. Trimming took off 3 bases at V and 7 bases at J, with 12 bases between the two ends. CDR3 length: 13 amino acids. Germline V CDR1 and CDR2: SGHTA, FQGNSA. The CDR3 sequence: CASSFGGRRGYTF. In DNA form, the CDR3 reads TGTGCCAGCAGCTTCGGAGGGCGACGTGGCTACACCTTC.

V is TRBV6-1 and J is TRBJ2-6; a weak D match, TRBD1 (5 bases). The CDR3 spans 16 residues. The V end lost 1 base, the J end lost 0 bases, and 7 bases lay between the germline ends. Germline V gene data show CDR1 as MNHNS and CDR2 as SASEGT. The CDR3 DNA sequence: TGTGCCAGCAGTGAAGAAGGGGACTCTGGGGCCAACGTCCTGACTTTC. Amino acids: CASSEEGDSGANVLTF.

This chain links TRBV5-5 with TRBJ2-1; 9 bases are shared with TRBD1. Germline lookup yields CDR1 SGHKS and CDR2 YYEKEE (reference sequence). The length of the CDR3 is 15 residues. V was pared by 4 bases and J by 1 base, with 3 bases of the junction left unmatched. CDR3 amino acids: CASSAGQGSYNEQFF. The CDR3 DNA follows: TGTGCCAGCAGCGCCGGACAGGGGTCCTACAATGAGCAGTTCTTC.

The chain recombines TRBV27 with TRBJ2-1; 11 bases line up with TRBD2. CDR3 length equals 13 residues. With 6 bases clipped from V and 11 bases from J, the junction kept 6 bases outside the gene matches. The germline V gene has CDR1 MNHEY and CDR2 SMNVEV (reference sequence). In DNA, the CDR3 is TGTGCCAGCAGAGTAATAGCGGGGGGGCAGCAGTTCTTC. Translating it yields CASRVIAGGQQFF.

The V gene is TRBV3-1 (or the pseudogene TRBV3-2), the J gene TRBJ1-2, with 8 bases aligning to TRBD1. V lost 4 bases and J lost 6; bases outside the gene matches: 16. There are 17 residues in the CDR3. CDR1 is LGHDT and CDR2 is YNNKEL in the germline V gene (reference sequence). The CDR3: CASSRHSGQQGEDGYTF. CDR3 DNA: TGTGCCAGCAGCCGTCATTCCGGGCAACAGGGGGAGGATGGCTACACCTTC.

The genes are TRBV6-6 and TRBJ1-6, with no clear D. CDR1 is MNHNY and CDR2 is SVGAGI in the germline V gene (reference sequence). Trimming took 5 bases from V and 8 from J, leaving 7 bases between them. The CDR3 is made up of 12 amino acids. This chain's CDR3 is CASSPPDSPLHF. CDR3 DNA: TGTGCCAGCAGTCCTCCCGATTCACCCCTCCACTTT.

V usage is TRBV28 and J usage is TRBJ2-1; 8 bases align to TRBD2. Germline V gives CDR1 MDHEN, CDR2 SYDVKM. V shed 4 bases and J 10 bases; nucleotides not matched to a gene: 3. The CDR3 length is 12 residues. CDR3 sequence: CASSSLAVEQFF. CDR3 coding DNA: TGTGCCAGCAGTTCACTAGCGGTAGAGCAGTTCTTC.

V and J are TRBV9 and TRBJ2-1; 8 nucleotides agree with TRBD2. Trimming removed 5 bases from V and 9 bases from J; junction bases left unmatched: 16. The V gene's germline CDR1 is SGDLS and CDR2 YYNGEE. This CDR3 is 16 amino acids long. CDR3 loop: CASSYRITGRDGEQFF. DNA for the CDR3: TGTGCCAGCAGTTATAGGATAACCGGGAGGGACGGTGAGCAGTTCTTC.